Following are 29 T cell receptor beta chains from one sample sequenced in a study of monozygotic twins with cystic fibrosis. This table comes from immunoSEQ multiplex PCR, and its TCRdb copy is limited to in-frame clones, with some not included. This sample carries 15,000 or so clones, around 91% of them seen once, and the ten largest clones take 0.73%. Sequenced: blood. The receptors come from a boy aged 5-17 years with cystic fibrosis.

The CDR3 is CASSEHSGRANEQFF. In DNA, the CDR3 is TGTGCCAGCAGTGAACATAGCGGGAGGGCTAATGAGCAGTTCTTC. The chain carries TRBV2 and TRBJ2-1, with 11 positions matching TRBD2. The CDR3 length is 15 residues. V was pared by 2 bases and J by 7 bases, with 4 bases of the junction left unmatched. Germline V gene data show CDR1 as SNHLY and CDR2 as FYNNEI.

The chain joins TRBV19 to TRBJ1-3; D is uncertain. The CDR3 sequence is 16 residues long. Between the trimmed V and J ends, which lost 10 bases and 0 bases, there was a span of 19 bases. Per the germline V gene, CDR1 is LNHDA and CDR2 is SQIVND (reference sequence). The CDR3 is CATPIFGIYSGNTIYF. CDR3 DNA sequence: TGTGCCACCCCGATATTTGGAATCTACTCTGGAAACACCATATATTTT.

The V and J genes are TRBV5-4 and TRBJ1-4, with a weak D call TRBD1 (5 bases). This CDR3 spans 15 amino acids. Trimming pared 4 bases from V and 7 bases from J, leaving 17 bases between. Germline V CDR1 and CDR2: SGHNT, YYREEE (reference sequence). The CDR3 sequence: CASSPPGQGGEKLFF. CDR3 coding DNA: TGTGCCAGCAGCCCGCCCGGGCAGGGAGGTGAAAAACTGTTTTTT.

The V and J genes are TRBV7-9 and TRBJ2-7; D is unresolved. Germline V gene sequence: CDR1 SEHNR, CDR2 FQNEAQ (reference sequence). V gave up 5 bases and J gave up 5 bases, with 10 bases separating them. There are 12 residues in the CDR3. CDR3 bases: TGTGCCAGCAGCCCTAAATACGACGAGCAGTACTTC. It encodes CASSPKYDEQYF.

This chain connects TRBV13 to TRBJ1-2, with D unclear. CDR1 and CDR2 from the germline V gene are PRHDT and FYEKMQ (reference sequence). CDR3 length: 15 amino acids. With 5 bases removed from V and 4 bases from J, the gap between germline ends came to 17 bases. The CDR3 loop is CASSTSARFRYGYTF. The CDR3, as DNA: TGTGCCAGCAGCACCAGTGCACGGTTTCGCTATGGCTACACCTTC.

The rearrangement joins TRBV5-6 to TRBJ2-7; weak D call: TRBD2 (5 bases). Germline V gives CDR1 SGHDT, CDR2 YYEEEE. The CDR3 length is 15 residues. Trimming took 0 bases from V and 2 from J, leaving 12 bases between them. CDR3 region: CASSLVAGNPYEQYF. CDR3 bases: TGTGCCAGCAGCTTGGTTGCGGGCAATCCCTACGAGCAGTACTTC.

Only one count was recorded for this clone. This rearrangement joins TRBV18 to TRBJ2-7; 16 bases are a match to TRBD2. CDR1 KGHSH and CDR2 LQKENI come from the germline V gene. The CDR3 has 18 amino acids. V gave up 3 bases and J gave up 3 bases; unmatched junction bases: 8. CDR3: CASSPGTSGGGRVYEQYF. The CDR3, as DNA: TGTGCCAGCTCACCCGGGACTAGCGGGGGGGGTCGTGTCTACGAGCAGTACTTC.

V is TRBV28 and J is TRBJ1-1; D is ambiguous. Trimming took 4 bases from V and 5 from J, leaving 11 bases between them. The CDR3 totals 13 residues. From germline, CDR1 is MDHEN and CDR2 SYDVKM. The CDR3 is CASSSRLTTEAFF. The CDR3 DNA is TGTGCCAGCAGTTCCAGACTAACGACTGAAGCTTTCTTT.

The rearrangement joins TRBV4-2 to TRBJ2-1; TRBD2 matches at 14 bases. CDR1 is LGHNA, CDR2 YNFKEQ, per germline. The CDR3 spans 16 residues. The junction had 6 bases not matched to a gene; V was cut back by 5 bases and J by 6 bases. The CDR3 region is CASSSRTSGRINEQFF. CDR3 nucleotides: TGTGCCAGCAGCTCGAGGACTAGCGGGAGGATCAATGAGCAGTTCTTC.

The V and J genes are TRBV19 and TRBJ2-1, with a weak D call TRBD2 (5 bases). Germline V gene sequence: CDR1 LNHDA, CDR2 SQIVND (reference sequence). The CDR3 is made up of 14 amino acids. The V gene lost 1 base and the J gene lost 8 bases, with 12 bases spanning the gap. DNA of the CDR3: TGTGCCAGTAGTATAGGTTCCGGGGTATATGAGCAGTTCTTC. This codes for CASSIGSGVYEQFF.

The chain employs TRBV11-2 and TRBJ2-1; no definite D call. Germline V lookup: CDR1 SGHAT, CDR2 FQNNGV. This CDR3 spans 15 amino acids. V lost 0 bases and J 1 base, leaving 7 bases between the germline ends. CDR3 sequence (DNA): TGTGCCAGCAGCTTAGAAGACTCGTCCTACAATGAGCAGTTCTTC. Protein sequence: CASSLEDSSYNEQFF.

This CDR3 reads CASSLRAGGAYEQFF. CDR3 in DNA: TGTGCCAGCAGCTTAAGGGCAGGGGGCGCGTATGAGCAGTTCTTC. V is TRBV11-1 and J is TRBJ2-1; TRBD1 agrees at 8 bases. CDR1 is SGHAT, CDR2 FQDESV, per germline (reference sequence). The CDR3 is 15 residues long. The trim removed 2 bases at V and 8 bases at J, leaving 8 bases unmatched.

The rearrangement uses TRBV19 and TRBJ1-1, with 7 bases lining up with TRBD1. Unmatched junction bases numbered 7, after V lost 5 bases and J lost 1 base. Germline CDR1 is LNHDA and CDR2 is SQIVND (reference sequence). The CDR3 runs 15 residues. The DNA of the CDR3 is TGTGCCAGTAGTCCCCCAGGGGGGGGGAACACTGAAGCTTTCTTT. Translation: CASSPPGGGNTEAFF.

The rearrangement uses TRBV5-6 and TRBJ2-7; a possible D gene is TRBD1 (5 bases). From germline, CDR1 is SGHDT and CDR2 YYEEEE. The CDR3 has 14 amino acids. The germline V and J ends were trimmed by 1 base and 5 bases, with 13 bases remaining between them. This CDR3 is CASSLWQGTDEQYF. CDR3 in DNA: TGTGCCAGCAGCTTGTGGCAGGGCACAGACGAGCAGTACTTC. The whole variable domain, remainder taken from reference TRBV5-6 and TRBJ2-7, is DAGVTQSPTHLIKTRGQQVTLRCSPKSGHDTVSWYQQALGQGPQFIFQYYEEEERQRGNFPDRFSGHQFPNYSSELNVNALLLGDSALYLCASSLWQGTDEQYFGPGTRLTVT.

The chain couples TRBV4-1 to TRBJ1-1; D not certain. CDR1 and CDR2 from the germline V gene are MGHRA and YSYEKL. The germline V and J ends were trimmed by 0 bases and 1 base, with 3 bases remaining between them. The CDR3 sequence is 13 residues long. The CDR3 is CASSQEKNTEAFF. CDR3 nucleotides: TGCGCCAGCAGCCAAGAAAAGAACACTGAAGCTTTCTTT.

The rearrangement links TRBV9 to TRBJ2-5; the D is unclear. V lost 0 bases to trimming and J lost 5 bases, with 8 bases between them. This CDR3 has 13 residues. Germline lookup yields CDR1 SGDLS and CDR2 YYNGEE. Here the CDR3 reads CASSVVVGETQYF. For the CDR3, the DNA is TGTGCCAGCAGCGTAGTAGTCGGGGAGACCCAGTACTTC.

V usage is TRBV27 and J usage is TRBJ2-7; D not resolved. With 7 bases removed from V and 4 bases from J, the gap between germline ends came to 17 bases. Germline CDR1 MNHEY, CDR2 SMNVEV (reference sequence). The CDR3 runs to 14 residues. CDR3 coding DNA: TGTGCCAGCAAGGAAGCTTACAGCAGATACGAGCAGTACTTC. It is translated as CASKEAYSRYEQYF.

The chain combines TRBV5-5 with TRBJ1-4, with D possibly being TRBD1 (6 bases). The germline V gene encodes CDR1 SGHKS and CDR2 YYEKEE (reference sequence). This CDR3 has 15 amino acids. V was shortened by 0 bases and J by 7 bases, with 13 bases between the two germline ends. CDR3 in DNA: TGTGCCAGCAGCTTGGGGGGGCGAGAGGGTGAAAAACTGTTTTTT. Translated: CASSLGGREGEKLFF.

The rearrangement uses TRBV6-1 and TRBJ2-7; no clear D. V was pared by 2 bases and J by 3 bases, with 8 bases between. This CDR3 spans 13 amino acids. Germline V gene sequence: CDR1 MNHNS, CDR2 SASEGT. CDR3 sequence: CASSERRGYEQYF. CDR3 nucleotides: TGTGCCAGCAGTGAAAGGCGAGGCTACGAGCAGTACTTC.

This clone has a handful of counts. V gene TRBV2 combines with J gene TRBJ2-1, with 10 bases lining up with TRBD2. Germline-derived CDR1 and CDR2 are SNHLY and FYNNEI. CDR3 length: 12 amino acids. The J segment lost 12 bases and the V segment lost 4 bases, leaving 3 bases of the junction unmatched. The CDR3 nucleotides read TGTGCCAGCAGTGCTAGCGGGAGTAGGCAGTTCTTC. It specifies CASSASGSRQFF.

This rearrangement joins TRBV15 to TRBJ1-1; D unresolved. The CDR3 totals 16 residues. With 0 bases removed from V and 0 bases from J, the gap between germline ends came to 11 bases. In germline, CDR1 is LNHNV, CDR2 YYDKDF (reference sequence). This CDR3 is CATSRDSQWMNTEAFF. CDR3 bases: TGTGCCACCAGCAGAGATTCACAGTGGATGAACACTGAAGCTTTCTTT.

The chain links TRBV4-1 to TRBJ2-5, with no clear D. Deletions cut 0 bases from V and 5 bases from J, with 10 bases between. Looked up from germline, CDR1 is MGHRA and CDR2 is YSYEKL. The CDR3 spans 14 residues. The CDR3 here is CASSQDDRRETQYF. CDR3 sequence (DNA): TGCGCCAGCAGCCAAGATGACCGAAGGGAGACCCAGTACTTC.

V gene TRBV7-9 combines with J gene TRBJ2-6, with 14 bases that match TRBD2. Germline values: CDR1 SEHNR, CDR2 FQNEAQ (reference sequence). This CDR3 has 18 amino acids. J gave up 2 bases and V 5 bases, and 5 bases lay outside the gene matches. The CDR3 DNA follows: TGTGCCAGCAGCCACCTGACTAGCGGGGGGGCTGGGGCCAACGTCCTGACTTTC. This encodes CASSHLTSGGAGANVLTF. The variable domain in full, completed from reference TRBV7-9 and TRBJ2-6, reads DTGVSQNPRHKITKRGQNVTFRCDPISEHNRLYWYRQTLGQGPEFLTYFQNEAQLEKSRLLSDRFSAERPKGSFSTLEIQRTEQGDSAMYLCASSHLTSGGAGANVLTFGAGSRLTVL.

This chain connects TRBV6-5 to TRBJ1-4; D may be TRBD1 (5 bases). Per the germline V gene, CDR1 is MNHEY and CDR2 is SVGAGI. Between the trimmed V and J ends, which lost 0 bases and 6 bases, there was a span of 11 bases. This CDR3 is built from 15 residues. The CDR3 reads CASSYSKGVDEKLFF. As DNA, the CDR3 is TGTGCCAGCAGTTACTCGAAAGGGGTTGATGAAAAACTGTTTTTT.

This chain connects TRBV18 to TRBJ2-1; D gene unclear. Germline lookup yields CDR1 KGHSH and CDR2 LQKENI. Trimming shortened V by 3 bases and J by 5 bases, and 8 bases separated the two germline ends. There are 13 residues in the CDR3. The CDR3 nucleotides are TGTGCCAGCTCACCTGGCCAGAACAATGAGCAGTTCTTC. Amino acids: CASSPGQNNEQFF.

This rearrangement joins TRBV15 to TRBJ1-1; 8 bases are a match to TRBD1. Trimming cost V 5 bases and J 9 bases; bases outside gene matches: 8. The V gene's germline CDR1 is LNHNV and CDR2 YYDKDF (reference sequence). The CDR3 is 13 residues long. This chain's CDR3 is CATSQDRGHKAFF. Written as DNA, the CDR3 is TGTGCCACCAGCCAAGACAGGGGCCATAAAGCTTTCTTT. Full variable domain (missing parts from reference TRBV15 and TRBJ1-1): DAMVIQNPRYQVTQFGKPVTLSCSQTLNHNVMYWYQQKSSQAPKLLFHYYDKDFNNEADTPDNFQSRRPNTSFCFLDIRSPGLGDTAMYLCATSQDRGHKAFFGQGTRLTVV.

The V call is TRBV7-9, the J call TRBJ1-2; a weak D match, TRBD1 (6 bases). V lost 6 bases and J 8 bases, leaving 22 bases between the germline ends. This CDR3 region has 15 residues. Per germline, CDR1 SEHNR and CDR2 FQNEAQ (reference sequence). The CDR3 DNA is TGTGCCAGCAGACACGAAACAGGGAGATCGGAAGGCTACACCTTC. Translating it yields CASRHETGRSEGYTF.

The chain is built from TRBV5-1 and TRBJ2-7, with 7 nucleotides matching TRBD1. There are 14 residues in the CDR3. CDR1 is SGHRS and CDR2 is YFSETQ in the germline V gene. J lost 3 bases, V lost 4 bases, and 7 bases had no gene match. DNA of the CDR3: TGCGCCAGCAGCCGAGACAGGGCGGGCTACGAGCAGTACTTC. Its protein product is CASSRDRAGYEQYF.

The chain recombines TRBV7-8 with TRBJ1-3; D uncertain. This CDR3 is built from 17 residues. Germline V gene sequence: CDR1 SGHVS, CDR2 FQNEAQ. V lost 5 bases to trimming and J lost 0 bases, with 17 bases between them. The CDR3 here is CASSPATASSSGNTIYF. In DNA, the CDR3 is TGTGCCAGCAGCCCCGCGACGGCATCAAGCTCTGGAAACACCATATATTTT.